The next 18 T cell receptor beta chains were all read from a single sample in a study of blood T cell repertoires in COVID-19. The repertoire was sequenced with immunoSEQ multiplex PCR; TCRdb's copy has only in-frame clones and lacks some. The sample includes 9,500 to 15,000 clones, approximately 70% of them seen just once. The specimen was peripheral blood. These receptors all stem from a man aged 55-75 years with COVID-19, enrolled during active disease.

The chain has TRBV11-2 and TRBJ2-7, with D unresolved. Germline-derived CDR1 and CDR2 are SGHAT and FQNNGV. The CDR3 runs to 13 residues. The V end was cut by 3 bases, the J end by 6 bases, with 12 bases between. CDR3 bases: TGTGCCAGCAGCTTTGACACGGTTTTCGAGCAGTACGTC. Translation: CASSFDTVFEQYV.

This sequence joins TRBV27 and TRBJ1-4; tentatively, D is TRBD1 (6 bases). Germline V lookup: CDR1 MNHEY, CDR2 SMNVEV (reference sequence). The CDR3 is 13 amino acids. Trimming took off 2 bases at V and 8 bases at J, with 9 bases between the two ends. The CDR3 DNA is TGTGCCAGCAGTTTAAACAGGGCCGAAAAACTGTTTTTT. Its protein is CASSLNRAEKLFF.

This clone was observed a handful of times. This sequence joins TRBV4-2 and TRBJ2-7; possible D gene TRBD2, 6 bases. Germline V lookup: CDR1 LGHNA, CDR2 YNFKEQ. The CDR3 is 13 amino acids. The V end was cut by 0 bases, the J end by 9 bases, with 12 bases between. The DNA of the CDR3 is TGTGCCAGCAGCCAAGATCGCAGGGAGGCGCAGTACTTC. Protein sequence: CASSQDRREAQYF.

This clone was observed a few times. The chain recombines TRBV19 with TRBJ1-2; a possible D gene is TRBD1 (5 bases). This CDR3 spans 13 amino acids. V lost 6 bases and J lost 6, with 14 bases in between. Germline CDR1 and CDR2: LNHDA and SQIVND (reference sequence). The CDR3 is CASSLQGSNGYTF. CDR3 DNA: TGTGCCAGTAGCTTGCAGGGTTCCAATGGCTACACCTTC.

In this sample, this clone turned up a few times. This rearrangement joins TRBV7-9 to TRBJ2-3; 11 bases align to TRBD1. After removal of 5 bases from V and 6 bases from J, the junction contained 4 bases not matched to a gene. The length of the CDR3 is 14 residues. The V gene's germline CDR1 is SEHNR and CDR2 FQNEAQ (reference sequence). The CDR3 DNA is TGTGCCAGCAGCGGACAGGGGGCAAGCGATACGCAGTATTTT. As protein: CASSGQGASDTQYF.

This chain uses TRBV27 with TRBJ1-2; no firm D call. This CDR3 has 18 residues. The V gene lost 3 bases and the J gene lost 3 bases, with 23 bases spanning the gap. From germline, CDR1 is MNHEY and CDR2 SMNVEV (reference sequence). Here the CDR3 reads CASSFSRSSGKGYYGYTF. The CDR3 DNA reads TGTGCCAGCAGTTTTTCTCGTTCGTCGGGGAAAGGGTACTATGGCTACACCTTC.

The chain is built from TRBV5-1 and TRBJ2-1; the match to TRBD1 covers 8 bases. Germline CDR1 SGHRS, CDR2 YFSETQ. The junction had 10 bases not matched to a gene; V was cut back by 4 bases and J by 4 bases. The CDR3 length is 16 residues. CDR3 amino acids: CASSPGRQGPYNEQFF. The CDR3 DNA reads TGCGCCAGCAGCCCAGGTCGACAGGGGCCGTACAATGAGCAGTTCTTC.

By share of the sample, this clone is medium-sized. The V and J genes are TRBV19 and TRBJ2-5, with 7 positions matching TRBD1. The V segment lost 5 bases and the J segment 4 bases; nucleotides outside the gene matches: 7. The CDR3 has 14 amino acids. CDR1 LNHDA and CDR2 SQIVND come from the germline V gene (reference sequence). The CDR3 DNA sequence: TGTGCCAGTAGTCCGCCCCGGGACAGAGAGACCCAGTACTTC. It is translated as CASSPPRDRETQYF.

The chain has TRBV18 and TRBJ1-2; D is possibly TRBD1 (5 bases). The germline gives CDR1 KGHSH, CDR2 LQKENI. This CDR3 is 15 amino acids long. The V gene lost 5 bases and the J gene lost 3 bases, with 16 bases spanning the gap. This CDR3 is CASSEYPGPDYGYTF. For the CDR3, the DNA is TGTGCCAGCTCAGAATATCCAGGGCCAGACTATGGCTACACCTTC.

The chain is built from TRBV6-1 and TRBJ2-5; D might be TRBD2 (5 bases). The V end lost 3 bases, the J end lost 1 base, and 6 bases lay between the germline ends. CDR3 length: 13 residues. From germline, CDR1 is MNHNS and CDR2 SASEGT. CDR3 residues: CASSEDFQETQYF. The CDR3 nucleotides read TGTGCCAGCAGTGAGGACTTCCAAGAGACCCAGTACTTC.

By sample share, this clone is large. The chain joins TRBV7-6 to TRBJ2-3, with 8 bases lining up with TRBD2. The length of the CDR3 is 16 residues. V was clipped by 1 base and J by 6 bases; unmatched bases: 9. Germline V gene data show CDR1 as SGHVS and CDR2 as FNYEAQ. CDR3 amino acids: CASSLGAGGSSDTQYF. The CDR3 DNA is TGTGCCAGCAGCTTAGGGGCGGGGGGTTCGTCCGATACGCAGTATTTT.

The genes are TRBV13 and TRBJ1-1; 8 nucleotides agree with TRBD1. Germline V lookup: CDR1 PRHDT, CDR2 FYEKMQ (reference sequence). This CDR3 has 17 amino acids. V dropped 0 bases and J dropped 2; count of bases not matched to a gene: 8. CDR3 region: CASSLGYRQGLNTEAFF. The CDR3 DNA follows: TGTGCCAGCAGCTTAGGTTATCGACAGGGGCTTAACACTGAAGCTTTCTTT.

This clone was seen a few times. The chain has TRBV12-3 or TRBV12-4 and TRBJ1-1, with 7 positions matching TRBD1. The CDR3 spans 13 residues. V lost 8 bases to trimming and J lost 7 bases; unmatched junction nucleotides: 10. The CDR3 reads CASAINRGVEAFF. The CDR3 nucleotides are TGTGCCAGCGCCATCAACAGGGGAGTTGAAGCTTTCTTT.

V gene TRBV7-2 combines with J gene TRBJ2-3, with 12 bases lining up with TRBD2. CDR1 is SGHTA and CDR2 is FQGNSA in the germline V gene. The length of the CDR3 is 18 residues. V trimming: 2 bases; J trimming: 5 bases; junction bases outside the gene matches: 11. Here the CDR3 DNA reads TGTGCCAGCAGCTTAATGCCTAAACTAGCGGGAGGTGGAGATACGCAGTATTTT. Protein product: CASSLMPKLAGGGDTQYF.

This chain connects TRBV2 to TRBJ2-7; possibly TRBD1 for D (5 bases). V was shortened by 3 bases and J by 3 bases, with 15 bases between the two germline ends. The CDR3 extends over 15 amino acids. From germline, CDR1 is SNHLY and CDR2 FYNNEI. The CDR3 bases are TGTGCCAGCAGTGAGCAACAGGATACTTACTACGAGCAGTACTTC. Encoded protein: CASSEQQDTYYEQYF. Full variable domain (rest looked up from reference TRBV2 and TRBJ2-7): EPEVTQTPSHQVTQMGQEVILRCVPISNHLYFYWYRQILGQKVEFLVSFYNNEISEKSEIFDDQFSVERPDGSNFTLKIRSTKLEDSAMYFCASSEQQDTYYEQYFGPGTRLTVT.

This rearrangement joins TRBV4-1 to TRBJ1-1, with no clear D. Trimming removed 4 bases at V and 3 bases at J, with 9 bases between. The V gene's germline CDR1 is MGHRA and CDR2 YSYEKL. The CDR3 has 13 residues. The CDR3 region has the DNA TGCGCCAGCAGCCCCTTAGTGGACACTGAAGCTTTCTTT. Translation gives CASSPLVDTEAFF.

This chain uses TRBV15 with TRBJ2-3; tentatively, D is TRBD1 (5 bases). V was clipped by 0 bases and J by 4 bases, with 11 bases between them. Germline V gives CDR1 LNHNV, CDR2 YYDKDF (reference sequence). The CDR3 loop spans 15 amino acids. Written as DNA, the CDR3 is TGTGCCACCAGCAGAGATTCAAGGGGCTCAGATACGCAGTATTTT. It is translated as CATSRDSRGSDTQYF.

The chain couples TRBV25-1 to TRBJ2-4; 7 nucleotides align to TRBD2. The junction had 15 bases not matched to a gene; V was cut back by 5 bases and J by 8 bases. CDR1 and CDR2 (germline): MGHDK, SYGVNS. CDR3 size: 16 residues. CDR3 nucleotides: TGTGCCAGCAGTTCTCCCGCCGGGACCGCGGGGGACATTCAGTACTTC. It is translated as CASSSPAGTAGDIQYF. The variable domain in full, completed from reference TRBV25-1 and TRBJ2-4, reads EADIYQTPRYLVIGTGKKITLECSQTMGHDKMYWYQQDPGMELHLIHYSYGVNSTEKGDLSSESTVSRIRTEHFPLTLESARPSHTSQYLCASSSPAGTAGDIQYFGAGTRLSVL.